This T cell receptor (beta chain) stems from a study of Ad26.COV2.S vaccination and SARS-CoV-2 variants. Overall study context: Doses of Ad26.COV2.S were injected into muscle once or twice, 56 days apart. Study observations and caveats: Spike-specific TCR breadth ran higher among vaccine recipients than placebo recipients. Vaccine and placebo recipients had comparable breadth of non-spike TCRs.

The repertoire was sequenced with immunoSEQ multiplex PCR; TCRdb's copy has only in-frame clones and lacks some. The sample records about 450,000 clones, approximately 89% being singletons. Points on this clone: Its antigen is unknown. Distinct nucleotide sequences in the sample also encode this CDR3.

Treatment given: 15 to 20 received Ad26.COV2.S at low or high dose, single or two shots; 5 received placebo; per-sample allocation not given. Day 63 after the first injection of vaccine or placebo was the sampling time. Wuhan-strain SARS-CoV-2 spike was expressed by the Ad26 vector that made up the vaccine. With 4 bases removed from V and 2 bases from J, the gap between germline ends came to 8 bases. The CDR3 is 13 residues long. CDR1 and CDR2 from the germline V gene are SEHNR and FQNEAQ (reference sequence). The TCR sequence derives from a person between 18 and 65 years old who received the Ad26.COV2.S COVID-19 vaccine or a placebo. Material: peripheral blood, obtained in a trial of Ad26.COV2.S vaccine versus placebo. V and J are TRBV7-9 and TRBJ1-1, with D possibly being TRBD1 (5 bases). The CDR3 reads CASSSQGNTEAFF. The CDR3 DNA is TGTGCCAGCAGCTCGCAGGGAAACACTGAAGCTTTCTTT.